The 21 T cell receptor beta chains reported below all come from one sample, sequenced in a study of T cell repertoires in cytomegalovirus infection. Via MiXCR, TCRdb re-called the reads, giving one row per CDR3 protein. Of some 200,000 distinct CDR3 sequences in the sample, 35% to 40% are singletons; the top ten hold around 60%. These receptors are not linked to any known antigen. The source was CD8+ T cells from cultured PBMCs, collected from culture after CMV antigen stimulation. The receptor set was obtained from a human donor in good health (CMV status not recorded). Some clones in this sample may be carry-over from other donors' samples.

In this sample, this clonotype turned up many times. The rearrangement uses TRBV7-8 and TRBJ2-3, with 11 bases fitting TRBD2. Germline-derived CDR1 and CDR2 are SGHVS and FQNEAQ. This CDR3 comprises 18 residues. J lost 4 bases, V lost 7 bases, and 16 bases had no gene match. The CDR3 loop is CASKGSPGTSGLADTQYF. The CDR3, as DNA: TGTGCCAGCAAAGGGAGTCCGGGGACTAGCGGTTTGGCAGATACGCAGTATTTT.

V is TRBV28 and J is TRBJ2-7; a possible D gene is TRBD1 (5 bases). This CDR3 is built from 16 residues. Germline V gives CDR1 MDHEN, CDR2 SYDVKM. The germline V and J ends were trimmed by 4 bases and 5 bases, with 21 bases remaining between them. In nucleotides, the CDR3 is TGTGCCAGCAGTTCCTACATCGAACAGGCTATTCACGAGCAGTACTTC. Its protein is CASSSYIEQAIHEQYF.

CDR3 region: CASSAGLAGDEQYF. The CDR3 DNA follows: TGTGCCAGCAGTGCCGGACTAGCGGGAGACGAGCAGTACTTC. This chain uses TRBV12-3 or TRBV12-4 with TRBJ2-7; TRBD2 matches at 13 bases. V lost 5 bases, J lost 5 bases, and 3 bases stayed unmatched. The CDR3 covers 14 residues.

The chain employs TRBV5-5 and TRBJ2-7; D might be TRBD1 or TRBD2, each matching 5 bases. Trimming cost V 1 base and J 2 bases, with 10 bases left between them. Germline lookup yields CDR1 SGHKS and CDR2 YYEKEE (reference sequence). The CDR3 sequence is 14 residues long. CDR3 protein: CASSLPGATYEQYF. In nucleotides, the CDR3 is TGTGCCAGCAGCTTGCCCGGGGCCACCTACGAGCAGTACTTC.

The chain carries TRBV12-3 or TRBV12-4 and TRBJ2-5; 9 bases line up with TRBD2. The CDR3 is 15 residues long. V gave up 4 bases and J gave up 7 bases; unmatched junction bases: 10. CDR3: CASSYSGLATRTQYF. CDR3 DNA: TGTGCCAGCAGTTATTCCGGACTAGCGACGAGGACCCAGTACTTC.

This clonotype was recorded a few times. V gene TRBV12-3 or TRBV12-4 combines with J gene TRBJ2-1, with TRBD2 matching over 7 bases. The CDR3 is made up of 17 amino acids. V gave up 4 bases and J gave up 0 bases; unmatched junction bases: 9. The CDR3 nucleotides read TGTGCCAGCAGTTCCCGGGGTAGCGGGTTCTCCTACAATGAGCAGTTCTTC. This encodes CASSSRGSGFSYNEQFF.

The chain is built from TRBV7-9 and TRBJ2-2; 11 nucleotides agree with TRBD2. The CDR3 covers 16 residues. V gave up 5 bases and J gave up 1 base; unmatched junction bases: 3. In germline, CDR1 is SEHNR, CDR2 FQNEAQ (reference sequence). CDR3 nucleotide sequence: TGTGCCAGCAGCGGCGGACTAGCGGGGAACACCGGGGAGCTGTTTTTT. This gives the protein CASSGGLAGNTGELFF. Looking up the rest from reference TRBV7-9 and TRBJ2-2 gives the full variable domain: DTGVSQNPRHKITKRGQNVTFRCDPISEHNRLYWYRQTLGQGPEFLTYFQNEAQLEKSRLLSDRFSAERPKGSFSTLEIQRTEQGDSAMYLCASSGGLAGNTGELFFGEGSRLTVL.

The V and J genes are TRBV14 and TRBJ1-4; 8 bases fit TRBD1. The germline V gene encodes CDR1 SGHDN and CDR2 FVKESK. The CDR3 sequence is 16 residues long. The V segment lost 1 base and the J segment 4 bases; nucleotides outside the gene matches: 5. The CDR3: CASSQGPGQVNEKLFF. The CDR3 nucleotides are TGTGCCAGCAGCCAAGGCCCGGGACAGGTTAATGAAAAACTGTTTTTT.

The V and J genes are TRBV7-9 and TRBJ1-4, with 10 bases lining up with TRBD1. V lost 5 bases, J lost 5 bases, and 5 bases stayed unmatched. The CDR3 has 15 amino acids. Germline values: CDR1 SEHNR, CDR2 FQNEAQ (reference sequence). DNA for the CDR3: TGTGCCAGCAGCCCTCGACAGGGGGCCAATGAAAAACTGTTTTTT. It specifies CASSPRQGANEKLFF.

Details on this clonotype: As the CDR3 is not closed by the conserved phenylalanine or tryptophan, this likely results from a read error. The V and J genes are TRBV6-5 and TRBJ2-4; a possible D gene is TRBD1 (5 bases). Trimming shortened V by 8 bases and J by 0 bases, and 17 bases separated the two germline ends. Germline-derived CDR1 and CDR2 are MNHEY and SVGAGI. The CDR3 runs to 16 residues. DNA for the CDR3: TGTGCCAGCGGGATCCCAGGGATACTAGCCAAAAACATTCAGTACCTC. It translates to CASGIPGILAKNIQYL.

This clonotype was observed a few times. J is TRBJ2-5 and V is TRBV6-5; D not certain. Germline loops: CDR1 MNHEY, CDR2 SVGAGI. The ends were cut back, 0 bases at V and 4 bases at J, with 15 bases in the middle. The CDR3 spans 16 residues. The CDR3 loop is CASSYSGFRLGETQYF. Written as DNA, the CDR3 is TGTGCCAGCAGTTACTCAGGTTTTCGGCTAGGAGAGACCCAGTACTTC.

This clonotype turned up a few times. V and J are TRBV3-1 and TRBJ2-7, with a weak D call TRBD2 (6 bases). Trimming took off 0 bases at V and 2 bases at J, with 14 bases between the two ends. The CDR3 has 16 residues. Germline-derived CDR1 and CDR2 are LGHDT and YNNKEL (reference sequence). CDR3 coding DNA: TGTGCCAGCAGCCAAGAGGGGGGATACCTGACCTACGAGCAGTACTTC. It is translated as CASSQEGGYLTYEQYF.

The V gene is TRBV12-3 or TRBV12-4, the J gene TRBJ2-2; D tentatively reads TRBD1 or TRBD2 (6 bases each). With 7 bases removed from V and 4 bases from J, the gap between germline ends came to 19 bases. The CDR3 runs 16 residues. The CDR3 DNA reads TGTGCCAGCAATAAGTCGGGGGCGCGGGGCACCGGGGAGCTGTTTTTT. As protein: CASNKSGARGTGELFF.

The chain has TRBV12-5 and TRBJ1-6; no clear D. CDR3 size: 14 residues. V was clipped by 7 bases and J by 0 bases, with 7 bases between them. CDR1 is LGHNT, CDR2 FRNRAP, per germline. In DNA, the CDR3 is TGTGCTAGTGCCTTGGACTCCTATAATTCACCCCTCCACTTT. Translating it yields CASALDSYNSPLHF.

The table lists this clonotype with many counts. This chain links TRBV7-9 with TRBJ1-6; tentative D call: TRBD1 (5 bases). The germline V and J ends were trimmed by 1 base and 8 bases, with 15 bases remaining between them. This CDR3 is built from 16 residues. The germline V gene has CDR1 SEHNR and CDR2 FQNEAQ (reference sequence). CDR3 DNA: TGTGCCAGCAGCTTAGGCGGCAGGGTCGATTATTCACCCCTCCACTTT. The encoded protein is CASSLGGRVDYSPLHF. Filled out from reference TRBV7-9 and TRBJ1-6, the complete variable domain reads DTGVSQNPRHKITKRGQNVTFRCDPISEHNRLYWYRQTLGQGPEFLTYFQNEAQLEKSRLLSDRFSAERPKGSFSTLEIQRTEQGDSAMYLCASSLGGRVDYSPLHFGNGTRLTVT.

The chain employs TRBV20-1 and TRBJ2-3; no reliable D call. CDR3 length: 13 residues. V gave up 2 bases and J gave up 6 bases, with 12 bases separating them. Germline V lookup: CDR1 DFQATT, CDR2 SNEGSKA (reference sequence). The CDR3 sequence is CSARPTRMDTQYF. The CDR3 nucleotides read TGCAGTGCTAGACCGACCCGGATGGATACGCAGTATTTT.

The genes are TRBV15 and TRBJ1-1; no clear D. From germline, CDR1 is LNHNV and CDR2 YYDKDF (reference sequence). This CDR3 comprises 15 residues. Between the trimmed V and J ends, which lost 4 bases and 2 bases, there was a span of 14 bases. In DNA, the CDR3 is TGTGCCACCAGCAACTTCGCAGGTCACAACACTGAAGCTTTCTTT. This translates into CATSNFAGHNTEAFF.

Details on this clonotype: One end of the junction does not line up with germline, which may come from a read error. This chain links TRBV12-3 or TRBV12-4 with TRBJ2-1; either TRBD1 or TRBD2 may supply D (5 bases each). The CDR3 length is 20 residues. CDR3 nucleotide sequence: TGTGCCAGCAGATCCCTAAGCCTCCTTGGGGGAGAAAGGTCATACAATGATCAGTTCTTC. Translated: CASRSLSLLGGERSYNDQFF.

The chain uses TRBV5-4 and TRBJ2-3; 15 bases match TRBD2. The CDR3 has 17 residues. Germline V gene data show CDR1 as SGHNT and CDR2 as YYREEE (reference sequence). V shed 5 bases, J shed 3 bases, and the junction held 7 bases outside the gene matches. Written as DNA, the CDR3 is TGTGCCAGCAGATCCTGGACTAGCGGGGGGGCGACAGATACGCAGTATTTT. Translation gives CASRSWTSGGATDTQYF.

Comment on this clonotype: One end of the junction does not line up with germline, which may come from a read error. This CDR3 reads CTSSLLINTEAFF. CDR3 nucleotides: TGTACCAGCAGTTTATTGATTAACACAGAAGCTTTCTTT. The chain carries TRBV27 and TRBJ1-1; D unclear. Looked up from germline, CDR1 is MNHEY and CDR2 is SMNVEV (reference sequence). This CDR3 has 13 residues.

This chain joins TRBV10-3 and TRBJ1-6; no reliable D call. CDR3 length equals 13 residues. Trimming shortened V by 2 bases and J by 10 bases, and 9 bases separated the two germline ends. Germline V lookup: CDR1 ENHRY, CDR2 SYGVKD. CDR3 residues: CAISEEFGSPLHF. CDR3 sequence (DNA): TGTGCCATCAGTGAGGAGTTTGGCTCACCCCTCCACTTT.